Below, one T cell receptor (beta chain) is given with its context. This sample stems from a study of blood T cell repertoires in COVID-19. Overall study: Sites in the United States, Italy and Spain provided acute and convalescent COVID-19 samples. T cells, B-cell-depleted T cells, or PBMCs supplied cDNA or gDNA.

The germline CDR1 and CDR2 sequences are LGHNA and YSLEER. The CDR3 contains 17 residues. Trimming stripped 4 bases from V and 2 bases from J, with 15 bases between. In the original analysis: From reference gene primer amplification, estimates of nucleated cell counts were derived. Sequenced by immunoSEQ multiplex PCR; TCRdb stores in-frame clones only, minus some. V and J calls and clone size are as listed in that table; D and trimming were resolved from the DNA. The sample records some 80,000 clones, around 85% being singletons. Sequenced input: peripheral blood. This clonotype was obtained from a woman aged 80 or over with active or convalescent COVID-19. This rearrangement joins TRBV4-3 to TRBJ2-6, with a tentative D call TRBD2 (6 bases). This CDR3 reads CASSLDLGGTGANVLTF. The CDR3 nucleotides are TGCGCCAGCAGCCTGGACCTTGGGGGGACTGGGGCCAACGTCCTGACTTTC.